This T cell receptor beta chain was observed in a study of blood T cells in healthy people across ages. Sample-barcoded 5' priming and a J-beta primer mix drove a second PCR of roughly 6 to 12 cycles. A template-switch adaptor with 12 random nucleotides tagged each cDNA molecule. MiXCR was run by TCRdb on the 5' RACE reads, yielding one entry per CDR3 protein. Of approximately 790,000 distinct CDR3 sequences listed, under 80% are singletons. Study observations and caveats: Not knowing donor CMV status may have confounded expanded clonotype changes.

It was around 10 milliliters of peripheral blood that were drawn from each donor. With respect to this clonotype: Antigen unknown.

The TCR sequence derives from a man aged 25-45 years in good health. The sample taken for sequencing was blood.

CDR3 sequence: CASRGLAEPQETQYF. The CDR3 nucleotides read TGTGCCAGCAGGGGACTAGCGGAGCCGCAAGAGACCCAGTACTTC. J is TRBJ2-5 and V is TRBV21-1; TRBD2, the table's D call, lacks a check against the DNA. TRBV21-1 is marked as a pseudogene. The CDR3 is made up of 15 amino acids.